The 28 T cell receptor beta chains below come from one sample, sequenced in a study of regulatory T cells in long-lasting Graves disease. Sequencing libraries for TCR beta were prepared with iRepertoire HTBI primers and Arm-PCR of CDR3 regions. TCRdb called the multiplex PCR reads again in MiXCR, with one record for every CDR3 protein. The repertoire includes about 520,000 distinct CDR3 sequences, about 12% of them detected once, and 7.5% to 9% sits in the top ten. Time point in this sample: newly diagnosed GD, antithyroid drugs for less than 3 months. The authors made the TCR library using RNA they extracted from PBMCs. This sample was also put to use in a study of T cells in Graves' hyperthyroidism and ophthalmopathy.

The sequenced sample was peripheral blood mononuclear cells (PBMCs), obtained at new diagnosis, from a patient treated with antithyroid drugs. The receptors originated from a woman younger than 45 with Graves disease.

This clonotype was detected many times. J is TRBJ2-1 and V is TRBV24-1; 8 bases are shared with TRBD2. Germline CDR1 and CDR2: KGHDR and SFDVKD. The CDR3 consists of 15 residues. The ends lost 7 bases at V and 8 bases at J; junction bases unmatched: 12. In DNA form, the CDR3 reads TGTGCCACCAGCCCCCCAGGCGGGGGGCGGGATGAGCAGTTCTTC. Amino acid sequence: CATSPPGGGRDEQFF.

Only a few counts were recorded for this clonotype. The chain carries TRBV27 and TRBJ1-5; D is ambiguous. CDR1 MNHEY and CDR2 SMNVEV come from the germline V gene (reference sequence). The CDR3 spans 12 residues. Trimming cost V 4 bases and J 6 bases, with 7 bases left between them. The CDR3 sequence: CASSYPSQPQHF. The CDR3 bases are TGTGCCAGCAGTTACCCAAGTCAGCCCCAGCATTTT.

This clonotype was picked up a small number of times. The chain joins TRBV7-9 to TRBJ1-2; TRBD1 matches 8 bases. The CDR3 totals 14 residues. The trim removed 0 bases at V and 9 bases at J, leaving 6 bases unmatched. Germline V gene lookup returns CDR1 SEHNR and CDR2 FQNEAQ (reference sequence). The CDR3 nucleotides read TGTGCCAGCAGCTTAGCGGGGACAGGATCTAGCTACACCTTC. The encoded protein is CASSLAGTGSSYTF.

This clonotype was detected ten times or more. The J gene is TRBJ2-2, the V gene TRBV29-1; D gene uncertain. V dropped 7 bases and J dropped 8 bases, with 11 bases sitting between them. CDR3 size: 11 residues. The germline gives CDR1 SQVTM, CDR2 ANQGSEA. CDR3 sequence: CSARVGGELFF. The DNA for the CDR3 is TGCAGCGCGCGTGTAGGGGGGGAGCTGTTTTTT.

Many counts were recorded for this clonotype. The chain joins TRBV6-5 to TRBJ1-1; D gene unclear. V lost 2 bases and J 6 bases, leaving 10 bases between the germline ends. CDR1 MNHEY and CDR2 SVGAGI come from the germline V gene. The CDR3 is made up of 13 amino acids. The CDR3 sequence: CASSYQGSAEAFF. The CDR3 coding sequence is TGTGCCAGCAGTTACCAAGGGAGTGCTGAAGCTTTCTTT.

The rearrangement links TRBV27 to TRBJ2-4; no reliable D call. In germline, CDR1 is MNHEY, CDR2 SMNVEV (reference sequence). CDR3 size: 14 residues. The V end lost 4 bases, the J end lost 4 bases, and 11 bases lay between the germline ends. CDR3 bases: TGTGCCAGCAGTTCCGCAGACCAGAAAAACATTCAGTACTTC. It is translated as CASSSADQKNIQYF.

Remarks on this clonotype: Given a much more abundant clone one base away, this may be a read error. The chain has TRBV29-1 and TRBJ2-7; 8 bases match TRBD2. Germline V gene lookup returns CDR1 SQVTM and CDR2 ANQGSEA. V was pared by 0 bases and J by 7 bases, with 14 bases of the junction left unmatched. The CDR3 is 16 amino acids. The CDR3 loop is CSVEDPGGGNLFEQYF. The DNA for the CDR3 is TGCAGCGTTGAAGACCCCGGGGGGGGCAATCTTTTTGAGCAGTACTTC.

This clonotype occurred many times. The rearrangement uses TRBV10-3 and TRBJ2-1; D is possibly TRBD1 (6 bases). V was pared by 9 bases and J by 4 bases, with 13 bases between. The length of the CDR3 is 13 residues. Per germline, CDR1 ENHRY and CDR2 SYGVKD. CDR3: CAISDSHYNEQFF. The CDR3 region has the DNA TGTGCCATTTCGGACAGCCATTACAATGAGCAGTTCTTC.

This clonotype was observed at least ten times. The chain combines TRBV5-1 with TRBJ1-2; 7 bases match TRBD1. This CDR3 is built from 14 residues. Trimming removed 4 bases from V and 6 bases from J; junction bases left unmatched: 9. Per germline, CDR1 SGHRS and CDR2 YFSETQ. DNA of the CDR3: TGCGCCAGCAGCCCCAATACAGGGGTGGATGGCTACACCTTC. It is translated as CASSPNTGVDGYTF.

The rearrangement links TRBV15 to TRBJ1-5, with 10 bases that match TRBD1. The CDR3 contains 18 residues. Germline V gene data show CDR1 as LNHNV and CDR2 as YYDKDF (reference sequence). J was trimmed by 0 bases and V by 4 bases; bases with no gene match: 9. The CDR3 DNA is TGTGCCACCAGCACTGGGACAGGGGTCCAAAATAGCAATCAGCCCCAGCATTTT. This encodes CATSTGTGVQNSNQPQHF.

This clonotype has a count of ten or more. The chain couples TRBV28 to TRBJ1-2; D might be TRBD1 (6 bases). In germline, CDR1 is MDHEN, CDR2 SYDVKM. This CDR3 comprises 14 residues. The V gene lost 5 bases and the J gene lost 6 bases, with 16 bases spanning the gap. The CDR3 nucleotides are TGTGCCAGCAGTCTCCCAGGGGTCCCAGATGGCTACACCTTC. Protein: CASSLPGVPDGYTF.

This clonotype was observed many times. This chain joins TRBV7-9 and TRBJ1-2; D gene ambiguous. Germline V gene lookup returns CDR1 SEHNR and CDR2 FQNEAQ (reference sequence). V gave up 0 bases and J gave up 6 bases, with 5 bases separating them. CDR3 length: 12 amino acids. For the CDR3, the DNA is TGTGCCAGCAGCTTAGCCCCCCATGGCTACACCTTC. Encoded protein: CASSLAPHGYTF.

V gene TRBV19 combines with J gene TRBJ1-3, with D unclear. Per the germline V gene, CDR1 is LNHDA and CDR2 is SQIVND (reference sequence). Between the trimmed V and J ends, which lost 3 bases and 0 bases, there was a span of 9 bases. This CDR3 has 15 residues. The CDR3 nucleotides are TGTGCCAGTAGTATTACGGGTGACTCTGGAAACACCATATATTTT. This translates into CASSITGDSGNTIYF.

This clonotype was picked up many times. This sequence joins TRBV7-9 and TRBJ2-3; 8 bases match TRBD2. Germline values: CDR1 SEHNR, CDR2 FQNEAQ (reference sequence). Trimming took 6 bases from V and 4 from J; bases not matched to a gene: 9. There are 15 residues in the CDR3. CDR3 in amino acids: CASRLLAGSSDTQYF. CDR3 nucleotides: TGTGCCAGCAGACTTTTAGCGGGATCGTCAGATACGCAGTATTTT.

This clonotype was observed many times. V and J are TRBV20-1 and TRBJ1-1; D is perhaps TRBD1 (5 bases). V was cut by 0 bases and J by 7 bases, with 15 bases left in between. Germline V gives CDR1 DFQATT, CDR2 SNEGSKA (reference sequence). This CDR3 spans 14 amino acids. CDR3 protein: CSARDYRGLLEAFF. CDR3 bases: TGCAGTGCTAGAGATTACCGGGGACTGCTTGAAGCTTTCTTT.

Note on this clonotype: A read error may produce the germline difference seen at one junction end. The rearrangement joins TRBV7-2 to TRBJ2-5; D remains unclear. CDR3 length: 11 residues. Germline V gene lookup returns CDR1 SGHTA and CDR2 FQGNSA. The CDR3: CASSLQEAQYF. Written as DNA, the CDR3 is TGTGCCAGCAGCCTACAAGAGGCCCAGTACTTC. Using reference TRBV7-2 and TRBJ2-5 for the parts outside the CDR3, the full variable domain is GAGVSQSPSNKVTEKGKDVELRCDPISGHTALYWYRQSLGQGLEFLIYFQGNSAPDKSGLPSDRFSAERTGGSVSTLTIQRTQQEDSAVYLCASSLQEAQYFGPGTRLLVL.

This clonotype was found many times. The V call is TRBV5-1, the J call TRBJ1-6, with 9 bases lining up with TRBD1. The CDR3 loop spans 14 amino acids. The germline CDR1 and CDR2 sequences are SGHRS and YFSETQ. J was trimmed by 14 bases and V by 2 bases; bases with no gene match: 8. The CDR3 region has the DNA TGCGCCAGCAGCTTACAGGGGGCGGACGGTGCCCTCCACTTT. Translation: CASSLQGADGALHF. Combining the CDR3 with reference TRBV5-1 and TRBJ1-6 gives the whole variable domain KAGVTQTPRYLIKTRGQQVTLSCSPISGHRSVSWYQQTPGQGLQFLFEYFSETQRNKGNFPGRFSGRQFSNSRSEMNVSTLELGDSALYLCASSLQGADGALHFGNGTRLTVT.

This clonotype was seen repeatedly, ten times or more. The chain joins TRBV29-1 to TRBJ1-1; D is unresolved. This CDR3 comprises 12 residues. Trimming took 4 bases from V and 0 from J, leaving 6 bases between them. Germline V lookup: CDR1 SQVTM, CDR2 ANQGSEA. CDR3 DNA: TGCAGCGTTGTTGAAATGAACACTGAAGCTTTCTTT. Its translation is CSVVEMNTEAFF.

The rearrangement joins TRBV4-1 to TRBJ1-1, with D maybe TRBD1 (5 bases). CDR3 size: 14 residues. Trimming took off 4 bases at V and 5 bases at J, with 14 bases between the two ends. Germline V gene lookup returns CDR1 MGHRA and CDR2 YSYEKL. The CDR3 is CASSLYVGGTEAFF. The CDR3 nucleotides read TGCGCCAGCAGCCTCTATGTTGGGGGTACTGAAGCTTTCTTT.

This clonotype was observed many times. The rearrangement links TRBV10-3 to TRBJ2-3; D not resolved. The CDR3 extends over 17 amino acids. Looked up from germline, CDR1 is ENHRY and CDR2 is SYGVKD. The ends were cut back, 3 bases at V and 2 bases at J, with 18 bases in the middle. The chain's CDR3 is CAISDPARRKATDTQYF. CDR3 bases: TGTGCCATCAGTGACCCCGCGCGCAGGAAAGCCACAGATACGCAGTATTTT.

In its sample, this clonotype was seen many times. The CDR3, as DNA: TGTGCCAGCAGCCTTAAAGACAGGTTACCCCATAGGGCTTTCTTT. It translates to CASSLKDRLPHRAFF. V usage is TRBV7-9 and J usage is TRBJ1-1; D is perhaps TRBD1 (6 bases). CDR1 SEHNR and CDR2 FQNEAQ come from the germline V gene (reference sequence). V lost 5 bases and J 11 bases, leaving 24 bases between the germline ends. CDR3 length equals 15 residues.

This clonotype has a single count. A much larger clone lies one base from this, so it may be a read error. The chain carries TRBV20-1 and TRBJ2-5; D uncertain. There are 12 residues in the CDR3. The V gene's germline CDR1 is DFQATT and CDR2 SNEGSKA (reference sequence). The CDR3 is CSAPGVYNEQYF. CDR3 bases: TGCAGCGCGCCTGGGGTATACAATGAGCAGTACTTC.

Ten or more counts support this clonotype. The genes are TRBV12-5 and TRBJ1-1; a possible D gene is TRBD1 (6 bases). V was trimmed by 10 bases and J by 5 bases, leaving 23 bases between them. Germline CDR1 LGHNT, CDR2 FRNRAP. CDR3 length: 15 residues. The CDR3 loop reads CATSQGGLLWTEAFF. CDR3 bases: TGTGCTACCTCCCAAGGGGGGCTTTTATGGACTGAAGCTTTCTTT.

The rearrangement joins TRBV19 to TRBJ1-5; D is possibly TRBD1 (6 bases). The V and J ends lost 6 bases and 2 bases respectively, with 17 bases between them. Germline values: CDR1 LNHDA, CDR2 SQIVND (reference sequence). CDR3 length: 16 residues. CDR3 bases: TGTGCCAGTAGCCCCGCAGTAGGACAGCGCAATCAGCCCCAGCATTTT. This codes for CASSPAVGQRNQPQHF. Full variable domain (missing parts from reference TRBV19 and TRBJ1-5): DGGITQSPKYLFRKEGQNVTLSCEQNLNHDAMYWYRQDPGQGLRLIYYSQIVNDFQKGDIAEGYSVSREKKESFPLTVTSAQKNPTAFYLCASSPAVGQRNQPQHFGDGTRLSIL.

Worth noting for this clonotype: The junction shows a germline mismatch at one end, possibly a read error. The chain is built from TRBV30 and TRBJ2-1; D may be TRBD1 (5 bases). This CDR3 comprises 15 residues. The germline V gene encodes CDR1 GTSNPN and CDR2 SVGIG (reference sequence). The DNA of the CDR3 is TGTGCCTGGAGTGTACCCAGGGTTCAAAACAATGAGCAGCTCTTC. Encoded protein: CAWSVPRVQNNEQLF.

The rearrangement uses TRBV20-1 and TRBJ1-5; maybe TRBD1 (5 bases). This CDR3 has 14 residues. Germline V gives CDR1 DFQATT, CDR2 SNEGSKA (reference sequence). The V gene lost 1 base and the J gene lost 5 bases, with 12 bases spanning the gap. The CDR3 is CSARVPRADQPQHF. Here the CDR3 DNA reads TGCAGTGCTAGAGTGCCCAGGGCGGATCAGCCCCAGCATTTT.

This clonotype was observed at least ten times. The gene calls are TRBV3-1 and TRBJ1-5, with D unclear. Deletions cut 10 bases from V and 4 bases from J, with 11 bases between. The CDR3 is made up of 12 amino acids. Germline V lookup: CDR1 LGHDT, CDR2 YNNKEL (reference sequence). CDR3 residues: CATGRGNQPQHF. The CDR3, as DNA: TGTGCCACGGGGAGAGGGAATCAGCCCCAGCATTTT. Together with reference TRBV3-1 and TRBJ1-5, the CDR3 gives the full variable domain: DTAVSQTPKYLVTQMGNDKSIKCEQNLGHDTMYWYKQDSKKFLKIMFSYNNKELIINETVPNRFSPKSPDKAHLNLHINSLELGDSAVYFCATGRGNQPQHFGDGTRLSIL.

This clonotype turned up a few times. V and J are TRBV10-2 and TRBJ2-7; TRBD1 agrees at 8 bases. V trimming: 6 bases; J trimming: 6 bases; junction bases outside the gene matches: 1. The CDR3 loop spans 11 amino acids. The V gene's germline CDR1 is WSHSY and CDR2 SAAADI. In DNA, the CDR3 is TGCGCCAGCAGCGACAGGGGCGAGCAGTACTTC. Residues: CASSDRGEQYF.